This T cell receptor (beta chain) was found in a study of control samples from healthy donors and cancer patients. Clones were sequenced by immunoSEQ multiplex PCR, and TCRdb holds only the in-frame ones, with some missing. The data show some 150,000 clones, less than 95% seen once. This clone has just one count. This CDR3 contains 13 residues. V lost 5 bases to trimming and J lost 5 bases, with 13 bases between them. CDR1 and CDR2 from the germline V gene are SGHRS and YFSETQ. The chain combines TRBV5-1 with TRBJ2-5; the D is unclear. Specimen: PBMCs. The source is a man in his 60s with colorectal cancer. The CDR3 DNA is TGCGCCAGCAGTAGTCACAGTCAGGAGACCCAGTACTTC. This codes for CASSSHSQETQYF. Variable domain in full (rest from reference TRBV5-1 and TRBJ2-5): KAGVTQTPRYLIKTRGQQVTLSCSPISGHRSVSWYQQTPGQGLQFLFEYFSETQRNKGNFPGRFSGRQFSNSRSEMNVSTLELGDSALYLCASSSHSQETQYFGPGTRLLVL.